This TCR beta chain was recovered during a study of shared clonotypes between healthy human individuals. This clone was seen just once. CD45RO negativity and positive selection for CCR7 defined naive CD8 cells, a population that excluded terminally differentiated effector memory CD45RA+ cells. Looked up from germline, CDR1 is MDHEN and CDR2 is SYDVKM. The CDR3 length is 12 residues. Trimming pared 7 bases from V and 9 bases from J, leaving 16 bases between. Repertoires were generated with immunoSEQ multiplex PCR, while TCRdb's copy carries only in-frame clones and drops some. The data contain about 820,000 clones, almost 95% of them singletons.

The receptor comes from a man under 40 in good health. The V and J genes are TRBV28 and TRBJ2-7; D is perhaps TRBD1 or TRBD2 (5 bases each). The sequencing input was naive CD8+ T cells sorted from blood. CDR3 residues: CASTEGFSLQYF. CDR3 DNA: TGTGCCAGCACCGAGGGGTTTAGTTTGCAGTACTTC.